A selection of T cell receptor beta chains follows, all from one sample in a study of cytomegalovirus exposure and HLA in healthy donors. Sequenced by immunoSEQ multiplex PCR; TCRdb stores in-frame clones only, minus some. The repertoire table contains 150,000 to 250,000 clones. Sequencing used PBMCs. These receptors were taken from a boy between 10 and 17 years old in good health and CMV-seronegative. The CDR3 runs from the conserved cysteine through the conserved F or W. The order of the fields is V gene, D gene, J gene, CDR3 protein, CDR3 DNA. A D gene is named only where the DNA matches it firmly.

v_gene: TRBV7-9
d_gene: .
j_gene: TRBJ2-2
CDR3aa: CAGTLTGELFF
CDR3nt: TGTGCCGGCACCCTGACCGGGGAGCTGTTTTTT

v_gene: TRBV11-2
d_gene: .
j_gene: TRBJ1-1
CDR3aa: CASRQTGSFTEAFF
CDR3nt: TGTGCCAGCAGACAAACAGGGTCCTTCACTGAAGCTTTCTTT

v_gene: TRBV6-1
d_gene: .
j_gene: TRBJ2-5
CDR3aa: CASAGRASDQETQYF
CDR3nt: TGTGCCAGCGCCGGCCGGGCTAGCGACCAAGAGACCCAGTACTTC

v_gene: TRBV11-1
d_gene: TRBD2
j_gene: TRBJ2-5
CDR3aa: CASSLSRDYPFGTQYF
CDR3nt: TGTGCCAGCAGCCTATCCCGGGACTACCCCTTTGGAACCCAGTACTTC

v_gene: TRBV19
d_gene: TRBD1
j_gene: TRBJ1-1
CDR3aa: CASRTGQGARVAFF
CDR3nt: TGTGCCAGTAGGACAGGACAGGGGGCGCGAGTAGCTTTCTTT

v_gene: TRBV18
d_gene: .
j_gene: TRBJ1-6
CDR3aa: CASSNGQLSPLHF
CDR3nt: TGTGCCAGCTCTAACGGACAGCTTTCACCCCTCCACTTT

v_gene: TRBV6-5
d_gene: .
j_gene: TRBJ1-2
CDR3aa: CASSQGGGPVYGYTF
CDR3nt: TGTGCCAGCAGCCAGGGCGGGGGGCCGGTCTATGGCTACACCTTC

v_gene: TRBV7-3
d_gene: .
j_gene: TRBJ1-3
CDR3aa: CASSPDSFSGNTIYF
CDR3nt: TGTGCCAGCAGCCCAGACAGTTTCTCTGGAAACACCATATATTTT

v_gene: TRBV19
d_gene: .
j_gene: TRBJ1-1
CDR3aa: CASSSPYSDLAFF
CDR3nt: TGTGCCAGTAGCTCACCCTACTCCGACTTGGCTTTCTTT

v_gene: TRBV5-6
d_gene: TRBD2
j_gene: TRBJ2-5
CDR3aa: CASSLDPAGPYQETQYF
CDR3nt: TGTGCCAGCAGCCTGGACCCAGCGGGGCCCTACCAAGAGACCCAGTACTTC

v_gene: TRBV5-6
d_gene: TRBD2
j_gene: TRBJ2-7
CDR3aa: CASSMDGGRSEQYF
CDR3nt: TGTGCCAGCAGCATGGACGGGGGGAGAAGCGAGCAGTACTTC

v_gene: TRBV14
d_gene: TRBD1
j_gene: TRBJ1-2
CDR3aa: CASSPYRGGYTF
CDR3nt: TGTGCCAGCAGCCCATACAGGGGTGGCTACACCTTC

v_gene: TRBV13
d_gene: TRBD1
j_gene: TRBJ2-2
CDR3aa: CASSIRSDRQGWNTGELFF
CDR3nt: TGTGCCAGCAGCATACGATCGGACAGGCAGGGCTGGAACACCGGGGAGCTGTTTTTT

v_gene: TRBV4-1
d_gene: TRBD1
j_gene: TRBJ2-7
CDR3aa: CASRHDRGNEQYF
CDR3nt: TGCGCCAGCAGACACGACAGGGGAAACGAGCAGTACTTC

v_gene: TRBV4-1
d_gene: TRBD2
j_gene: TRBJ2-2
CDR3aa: CASSQDSGLAGSGELFF
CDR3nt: TGCGCCAGCAGCCAAGATTCTGGCCTAGCGGGGTCCGGGGAGCTGTTTTTT